Each of the 20 T cell receptor beta chains below was sequenced from the same sample in a study of CD8 T cells in Susac syndrome. After extraction with the RNeasy kit, 0.5 to 1 ug of the RNA was reverse transcribed using random hexamers. A single record per CDR3 protein comes from TCRdb applying MiXCR to the immunoSEQ multiplex PCR reads. The sample holds about 120,000 distinct CDR3 sequences, approximately 94% seen once. Source material: CD4+ T cells from PBMCs. These receptors all come from a human donor in good health.

The chain links TRBV28 to TRBJ2-2; the D is unclear. V lost 3 bases and J 11 bases, leaving 10 bases between the germline ends. CDR1 is MDHEN and CDR2 is SYDVKM in the germline V gene. The CDR3 contains 12 residues. CDR3 DNA: TGTGCCAGCAGTTTGTTCCCCCACGAGCTGTTTTTT. Its protein is CASSLFPHELFF.

The gene calls are TRBV7-2 and TRBJ1-5; D perhaps matches TRBD1 (5 bases). Trimming shortened V by 5 bases and J by 6 bases, and 11 bases separated the two germline ends. This CDR3 region has 13 residues. Germline values: CDR1 SGHTA, CDR2 FQGNSA. CDR3 residues: CASSLTGLQPQHF. Written as DNA, the CDR3 is TGTGCCAGCAGCCTTACAGGCCTTCAGCCCCAGCATTTT.

The rearrangement links TRBV2 to TRBJ2-5; 11 bases fit TRBD2. The length of the CDR3 is 14 residues. Germline CDR1 reads SNHLY; CDR2 reads FYNNEI. Trimming removed 7 bases from V and 1 base from J; junction bases left unmatched: 2. The DNA of the CDR3 is TGTGCCAGCATGGGACTAGCGGCCCAAGAGACCCAGTACTTC. Amino acid sequence: CASMGLAAQETQYF.

This sequence joins TRBV20-1 and TRBJ2-2; D uncertain. The V gene lost 5 bases and the J gene lost 1 base, with 8 bases spanning the gap. The germline CDR1 and CDR2 sequences are DFQATT and SNEGSKA (reference sequence). There are 13 residues in the CDR3. CDR3 in DNA: TGCAGTGCTTCTACCAGGAACACCGGGGAGCTGTTTTTT. Encoded protein: CSASTRNTGELFF.

For the CDR3, the DNA is TGTGCCATCAGTAGGGACGGACAAGAGACCCAGTACTTC. Amino acid sequence: CAISRDGQETQYF. J is TRBJ2-5 and V is TRBV10-3, with D perhaps given as TRBD1 or TRBD2 (5 bases each). Trimming took off 5 bases at V and 2 bases at J, with 9 bases between the two ends. Germline CDR1 reads ENHRY; CDR2 reads SYGVKD. The CDR3 runs to 13 residues.

V and J are TRBV19 and TRBJ2-3; possible D gene TRBD1, 5 bases. The germline V and J ends were trimmed by 3 bases and 1 base, with 14 bases remaining between them. Germline CDR1 is LNHDA and CDR2 is SQIVND (reference sequence). CDR3 length equals 16 residues. Here the CDR3 DNA reads TGTGCCAGTAGTATCGACAGCCTGAGAGGCACAGATACGCAGTATTTT. Amino acid sequence: CASSIDSLRGTDTQYF.

The chain recombines TRBV6-2 or TRBV6-3 with TRBJ2-1; 7 bases line up with TRBD2. The germline CDR1 and CDR2 sequences are MNHEY and SVGEGT. This CDR3 spans 14 amino acids. With V trimmed by 7 bases and J by 7 bases, 10 bases remained unmatched. For the CDR3, the DNA is TGTGCCAGCACCTTCCAAGCGGGAAAAAATGAGCAGTTCTTC. It translates to CASTFQAGKNEQFF.

The V gene is TRBV6-2 or TRBV6-3, the J gene TRBJ2-3; 7 nucleotides agree with TRBD2. This CDR3 is 14 amino acids long. CDR1 MNHEY and CDR2 SVGEGT come from the germline V gene. The V and J ends lost 5 bases and 2 bases, in that order; junction bases with no gene match: 4. CDR3 amino acids: CASSRRDYTDTQYF. The CDR3 coding sequence is TGTGCCAGCAGTCGTCGGGACTACACAGATACGCAGTATTTT.

This chain connects TRBV6-1 to TRBJ2-2; TRBD2 is a possible D gene (5 bases). The V end was cut by 8 bases, the J end by 1 base, with 17 bases between. The CDR3 is 16 residues long. The germline CDR1 and CDR2 sequences are MNHNS and SASEGT. Here the CDR3 DNA reads TGTGCCAGCGGGCAACAGCCCAGCGGGAACACCGGGGAGCTGTTTTTT. Translated: CASGQQPSGNTGELFF.

V usage is TRBV20-1 and J usage is TRBJ1-1, with 8 positions matching TRBD1. The CDR3 has 12 residues. J was trimmed by 4 bases and V by 6 bases; bases with no gene match: 4. From germline, CDR1 is DFQATT and CDR2 SNEGSKA (reference sequence). CDR3 coding DNA: TGCAGTGCGGAAACAGGGGGCACTGAAGCTTTCTTT. Translating it yields CSAETGGTEAFF.

The chain couples TRBV9 to TRBJ2-5, with D hard to call. CDR1 is SGDLS, CDR2 YYNGEE, per germline. V was shortened by 5 bases and J by 5 bases, with 10 bases between the two germline ends. CDR3 length: 12 amino acids. The CDR3 loop reads CASSRDRETQYF. The CDR3 DNA is TGTGCCAGCAGTCGAGATCGGGAGACCCAGTACTTC. Supplemented by reference TRBV9 and TRBJ2-5, the full variable domain reads DSGVTQTPKHLITATGQRVTLRCSPRSGDLSVYWYQQSLDQGLQFLIQYYNGEERAKGNILERFSAQQFPDLHSELNLSSLELGDSALYFCASSRDRETQYFGPGTRLLVL.

This chain links TRBV14 with TRBJ2-3, with 11 bases matching TRBD2. The CDR3 spans 18 residues. The junction had 18 bases not matched to a gene; V was cut back by 4 bases and J by 9 bases. CDR1 is SGHDN and CDR2 is FVKESK in the germline V gene. CDR3 DNA sequence: TGTGCCAGCAGCCTGGGACTAGCGGAGGTGGGTGGTAGACCCACGCAGTATTTT. It encodes CASSLGLAEVGGRPTQYF.

This chain uses TRBV18 with TRBJ1-3, with D hard to call. Looked up from germline, CDR1 is KGHSH and CDR2 is LQKENI. V lost 1 base and J 0 bases, leaving 4 bases between the germline ends. This CDR3 comprises 14 residues. This CDR3 is CASSPQDSGNTIYF. CDR3 nucleotide sequence: TGTGCCAGCTCACCACAAGACTCTGGAAACACCATATATTTT.

The chain links TRBV25-1 to TRBJ2-1, with TRBD2 as a possible D gene (6 bases). The germline CDR1 and CDR2 sequences are MGHDK and SYGVNS. The CDR3 runs 15 residues. Trimming shortened V by 2 bases and J by 4 bases, and 12 bases separated the two germline ends. The CDR3 protein is CASSELHGGYNEQFF. The CDR3 DNA is TGTGCCAGCAGTGAACTTCACGGGGGATACAATGAGCAGTTCTTC. The full variable domain, completed using reference TRBV25-1 and TRBJ2-1, is EADIYQTPRYLVIGTGKKITLECSQTMGHDKMYWYQQDPGMELHLIHYSYGVNSTEKGDLSSESTVSRIRTEHFPLTLESARPSHTSQYLCASSELHGGYNEQFFGPGTRLTVL.

This chain uses TRBV2 with TRBJ2-4, with TRBD1 identical over 8 bases. The junction had 6 bases not matched to a gene; V was cut back by 5 bases and J by 3 bases. Germline V gene sequence: CDR1 SNHLY, CDR2 FYNNEI. The CDR3 length is 15 residues. CDR3 region: CASSQTGVGKNIQYF. DNA of the CDR3: TGTGCCAGCAGTCAGACAGGGGTGGGCAAAAACATTCAGTACTTC.

This clonotype was recorded once. This chain links TRBV3-1 with TRBJ2-2; perhaps TRBD2 as D (5 bases). CDR3 length: 15 residues. V was trimmed by 1 base and J by 4 bases, leaving 10 bases between them. Germline V gene lookup returns CDR1 LGHDT and CDR2 YNNKEL (reference sequence). CDR3 amino acids: CASSQGLGVTGELFF. The CDR3 DNA reads TGTGCCAGCAGCCAAGGTTTGGGAGTCACCGGGGAGCTGTTTTTT. Full variable domain (missing parts from reference TRBV3-1 and TRBJ2-2): DTAVSQTPKYLVTQMGNDKSIKCEQNLGHDTMYWYKQDSKKFLKIMFSYNNKELIINETVPNRFSPKSPDKAHLNLHINSLELGDSAVYFCASSQGLGVTGELFFGEGSRLTVL.

For the CDR3, the DNA is TGCAGCGTTGAAGAGGGGGGGGTTGACACTGAAGCTTTCTTT. Amino acid sequence: CSVEEGGVDTEAFF. The genes are TRBV29-1 and TRBJ1-1; tentatively, D is TRBD1 (5 bases). Germline assignment: CDR1 SQVTM and CDR2 ANQGSEA. V was trimmed by 0 bases and J by 3 bases, leaving 11 bases between them. This CDR3 comprises 14 residues.

This sequence joins TRBV2 and TRBJ1-5; TRBD1 matches 7 bases. CDR1 is SNHLY and CDR2 is FYNNEI in the germline V gene. The trim removed 3 bases at V and 2 bases at J, leaving 7 bases unmatched. The CDR3 loop spans 16 amino acids. DNA of the CDR3: TGTGCCAGCAGTGAGAGACAGGGAGGGGGCAATCAGCCCCAGCATTTT. It translates to CASSERQGGGNQPQHF. Using reference TRBV2 and TRBJ1-5 for the parts outside the CDR3, the full variable domain is EPEVTQTPSHQVTQMGQEVILRCVPISNHLYFYWYRQILGQKVEFLVSFYNNEISEKSEIFDDQFSVERPDGSNFTLKIRSTKLEDSAMYFCASSERQGGGNQPQHFGDGTRLSIL.

V is TRBV12-3 or TRBV12-4 and J is TRBJ1-3, with D tentatively TRBD1 (6 bases). Trimming left V 4 bases short and J 1 base short, with 11 bases between. The CDR3 runs to 15 residues. This CDR3 reads CASSSQGLSGNTIYF. Here the CDR3 DNA reads TGTGCCAGCAGTTCCCAGGGGTTATCTGGAAACACCATATATTTT.

This clonotype has just one count. The chain carries TRBV30 and TRBJ2-7; D tentatively fits TRBD1 or TRBD2 (5 bases each). V was trimmed by 0 bases and J by 1 base, leaving 13 bases between them. The CDR3 sequence is 15 residues long. The germline V gene has CDR1 GTSNPN and CDR2 SVGIG (reference sequence). In DNA, the CDR3 is TGTGCCTGGAGTGTAGGGGAGAACCCGTCCTACGAGCAGTACTTC. Protein product: CAWSVGENPSYEQYF. Supplemented by reference TRBV30 and TRBJ2-7, the full variable domain reads SQTIHQWPATLVQPVGSPLSLECTVEGTSNPNLYWYRQAAGRGLQLLFYSVGIGQISSEVPQNLSASRPQDRQFILSSKKLLLSDSGFYLCAWSVGENPSYEQYFGPGTRLTVT.